This T cell receptor (beta chain) originates from a study of blood T cell repertoires in COVID-19. Study in general: T cells, B-cell-depleted T cells, or PBMCs provided the cDNA or gDNA that served as material.

Per the original data handling: Estimation of nucleated cell counts was performed using reference gene primer amplification. The table came from immunoSEQ multiplex PCR; TCRdb's copy has only in-frame clones and leaves some out. The DNA gave D and trimming, while V, J and clone size come from that table. The sample has about 86,000 clones; 80% to 85% are singletons. The source of this sequence is a woman older than 75 with active or convalescent COVID-19. The sample was peripheral blood.

CDR3 sequence reads: CAWSQWGRNYEQYF. The DNA for the CDR3 is TGTGCCTGGAGTCAATGGGGCAGGAACTACGAGCAGTACTTC. The J gene is TRBJ2-7, the V gene TRBV30; possible D gene TRBD1, 5 bases. The V and J ends lost 2 bases and 3 bases respectively, with 14 bases between them. Germline lookup yields CDR1 GTSNPN and CDR2 SVGIG (reference sequence). The CDR3 runs to 14 residues.